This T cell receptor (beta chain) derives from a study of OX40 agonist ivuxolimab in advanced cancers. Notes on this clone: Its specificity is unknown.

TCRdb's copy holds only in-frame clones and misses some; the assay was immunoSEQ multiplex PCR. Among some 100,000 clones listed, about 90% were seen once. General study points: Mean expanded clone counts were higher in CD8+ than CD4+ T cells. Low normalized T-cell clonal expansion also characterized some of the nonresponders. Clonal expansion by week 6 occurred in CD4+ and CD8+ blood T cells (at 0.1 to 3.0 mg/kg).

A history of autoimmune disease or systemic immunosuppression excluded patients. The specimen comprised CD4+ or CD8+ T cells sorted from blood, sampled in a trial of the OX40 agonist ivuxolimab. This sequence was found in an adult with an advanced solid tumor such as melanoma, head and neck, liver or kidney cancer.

The CDR3 nucleotides read TGTGCCAGCAGCTTCTATACTAGCGGGGGAGGAGGAGAGACCCAGTACTTC. Translating it yields CASSFYTSGGGGETQYF. The chain employs TRBV5-4 and TRBJ2-5; TRBD2 agrees at 11 bases. Germline loops: CDR1 SGHNT, CDR2 YYREEE (reference sequence). CDR3 size: 17 residues. V was pared by 2 bases and J by 4 bases, with 10 bases of the junction left unmatched.